This passage covers 6 T cell receptor beta chains from one sample sequenced in a study of regulatory T cells in long-lasting Graves disease. Through Arm-PCR of CDR3 regions and iRepertoire HTBI primers, TCR beta libraries were built. TCRdb itself ran the multiplex PCR reads through MiXCR, one entry per CDR3 protein. This table has hundreds of thousands of distinct CDR3 sequences, 15% to 20% appearing once. Regarding time point: newly diagnosed GD, antithyroid drugs for less than 3 months. With RNA extracted from PBMCs as input, the TCR library was made. Another study also made use of these data, one on T cells in Graves' hyperthyroidism and ophthalmopathy.

Material: peripheral blood mononuclear cells (PBMCs), obtained at new diagnosis, from a patient treated with antithyroid drugs. The receptors shown here come from a woman in her 30s with Graves disease.

This clonotype was observed a few times. The chain has TRBV5-5 and TRBJ1-2; D is uncertain. This CDR3 comprises 15 residues. Germline assignment: CDR1 SGHKS and CDR2 YYEKEE (reference sequence). V was cut by 4 bases and J by 7 bases, with 20 bases left in between. The CDR3 is CASSPSVPNRSGYTF. As DNA, the CDR3 is TGTGCCAGCAGCCCCTCAGTCCCAAATAGGAGTGGCTACACCTTC.

The table lists this clonotype with a few counts. This CDR3 reads CASSQNGARGYTF. CDR3 sequence (DNA): TGTGCCAGCAGCCAAAACGGGGCTCGTGGCTACACCTTC. The gene calls are TRBV14 and TRBJ1-2; possibly TRBD1 for D (5 bases). The germline V and J ends were trimmed by 2 bases and 7 bases, with 11 bases remaining between them. This CDR3 has 13 residues. The germline CDR1 and CDR2 sequences are SGHDN and FVKESK. Full variable domain (missing parts from reference TRBV14 and TRBJ1-2): EAGVTQFPSHSVIEKGQTVTLRCDPISGHDNLYWYRRVMGKEIKFLLHFVKESKQDESGMPNNRFLAERTGGTYSTLKVQPAELEDSGVYFCASSQNGARGYTFGSGTRLTVV.

Many counts were recorded for this clonotype. V and J are TRBV28 and TRBJ1-1; D is unclear. The V gene's germline CDR1 is MDHEN and CDR2 SYDVKM. This CDR3 comprises 12 residues. The V gene lost 7 bases and the J gene lost 4 bases, with 10 bases spanning the gap. The CDR3 protein is CASMGSPTEAFF. In DNA form, the CDR3 reads TGTGCCAGCATGGGAAGCCCCACTGAAGCTTTCTTT.

This clonotype occurred many times. J is TRBJ2-1 and V is TRBV13, with D unresolved. Germline values: CDR1 PRHDT, CDR2 FYEKMQ (reference sequence). Trimming shortened V by 5 bases and J by 8 bases, and 13 bases separated the two germline ends. CDR3 size: 13 residues. CDR3: CASSGRTWDEQFF. The CDR3 nucleotides read TGTGCCAGCAGCGGTAGAACCTGGGATGAGCAGTTCTTC.

In the case of this clonotype: A much larger clone lies one base from this, so it may be a read error. The chain uses TRBV9 and TRBJ1-6; a weak D match, TRBD1 (5 bases). Trimming pared 3 bases from V and 8 bases from J, leaving 12 bases between. This CDR3 is 14 amino acids long. Germline V gene sequence: CDR1 SGDLS, CDR2 YYNGEE. The CDR3 DNA is TGTGCCAGCAGCGCAGCACAGGCGGATTCACCCCTCCACTTT. Amino acid sequence: CASSAAQADSPLHF.

As concerns this clonotype: This sequence may be a read error, since a much larger clone differs from it by one base. The V and J genes are TRBV30 and TRBJ1-5; D is unresolved. Germline V gives CDR1 GTSNPN, CDR2 SVGIG (reference sequence). The CDR3 has 14 amino acids. This chain's CDR3 is CAWSIELGNRPQHF. CDR3 nucleotides: TGTGCCTGGAGTATAGAATTGGGGAATCGGCCCCAGCATTTT.